The next 29 T cell receptor beta chains were all read from a single sample in a study of blood T cells in healthy people across ages. It was with a sample-barcoded 5' primer and a J-beta primer mix that a second PCR of roughly 7 to 12 cycles was run. TCRdb reanalysed the 5' RACE reads using MiXCR and keeps one entry per CDR3 protein. Altogether 450,000 to 700,000 distinct CDR3 sequences are present, approximately 30% being singletons, with the ten largest covering about a fifth. What was sequenced was blood. The receptors derive from a woman in her sixties or seventies in good health.

The chain combines TRBV10-3 with TRBJ2-5; maybe TRBD2 (5 bases). The V and J ends lost 4 bases and 2 bases respectively, with 5 bases between them. This CDR3 spans 12 amino acids. Germline V gene data show CDR1 as ENHRY and CDR2 as SYGVKD. CDR3 residues: CAISGGQETQYF. CDR3 coding DNA: TGTGCCATCAGTGGAGGGCAAGAGACCCAGTACTTC.

The table lists this clonotype with a few counts. The V call is TRBV6-6, the J call TRBJ1-2, with 7 positions matching TRBD1. Per germline, CDR1 MNHNY and CDR2 SVGAGI (reference sequence). The CDR3 extends over 15 amino acids. After removal of 5 bases from V and 4 bases from J, the junction contained 10 bases not matched to a gene. DNA of the CDR3: TGTGCCAGCAGTGACGGGACAGCGAATCCCTATGGCTACACCTTC. It encodes CASSDGTANPYGYTF.

The sample holds a few counts of this clonotype. The chain couples TRBV3-1 to TRBJ1-1, with 11 bases matching TRBD1. CDR1 is LGHDT, CDR2 YNNKEL, per germline (reference sequence). The CDR3 contains 15 residues. Unmatched junction bases numbered 5, after V lost 4 bases and J lost 4 bases. CDR3 bases: TGTGCCAGCAGCCCCAGGGACAGGGGGGGCACTGAAGCTTTCTTT. Its translation is CASSPRDRGGTEAFF.

For the CDR3, the DNA is TGCGCCAGCAGCAGCCGGACAGGGGGAGGGGGCACTGAAGCTTTCTTT. Translated: CASSSRTGGGGTEAFF. The chain recombines TRBV5-1 with TRBJ1-1; 10 nucleotides match TRBD1. CDR1 and CDR2 (germline): SGHRS, YFSETQ. This CDR3 contains 16 residues. V lost 4 bases to trimming and J lost 4 bases; unmatched junction nucleotides: 10.

This clonotype turned up a few times. One junction end disagrees with the germline gene, perhaps due to a read error. The rearrangement links TRBV6-6 to TRBJ1-4, with D possibly being TRBD1 (6 bases). The CDR3 contains 13 residues. Germline assignment: CDR1 MNHNY and CDR2 SVGAGI (reference sequence). The CDR3 bases are TGTGCCAGCAGTTATTTTGGGTTGGAGGGGGTATTATTT. Translated: CASSYFGLEGVLF.

V gene TRBV7-2 combines with J gene TRBJ1-6; D is ambiguous. Germline V lookup: CDR1 SGHTA, CDR2 FQGNSA. The CDR3 totals 17 residues. Between the trimmed V and J ends, which lost 2 bases and 2 bases, there was a span of 13 bases. The CDR3 here is CASSLFAPSPYNSPLHF. In DNA, the CDR3 is TGTGCCAGCAGCTTATTCGCACCGAGCCCCTATAATTCACCCCTCCACTTT.

This clonotype was observed a handful of times. CDR3 sequence (DNA): TGTGCCAGCAGCTCAGACGGGACAGGGGCTGCAAAACTGTTTTTT. Translation: CASSSDGTGAAKLFF. The chain carries TRBV7-9 and TRBJ1-4; 10 bases align to TRBD1. The germline CDR1 and CDR2 sequences are SEHNR and FQNEAQ (reference sequence). V lost 4 bases, J lost 10 bases, and 9 bases stayed unmatched. This CDR3 contains 15 residues.

This clonotype came up a few times. The CDR3: CASSQSLLSYEQYF. CDR3 nucleotides: TGCGCCAGCAGCCAAAGTCTCCTCTCCTACGAGCAGTACTTC. This chain uses TRBV4-3 with TRBJ2-7, with no clear D. Deletions cut 2 bases from V and 0 bases from J, with 8 bases between. The CDR3 runs to 14 residues. CDR1 LGHNA and CDR2 YSLEER come from the germline V gene.

This clonotype was detected a few times. The V and J genes are TRBV5-1 and TRBJ1-4, with 7 positions matching TRBD1. V shed 4 bases and J 8 bases; nucleotides not matched to a gene: 11. The CDR3 sequence is 15 residues long. Per the germline V gene, CDR1 is SGHRS and CDR2 is YFSETQ. The CDR3: CASSPNGQVAEKLFF. DNA for the CDR3: TGCGCCAGCAGCCCTAACGGACAGGTGGCGGAAAAACTGTTTTTT.

This clonotype appeared a few times. V usage is TRBV6-5 and J usage is TRBJ2-5; possibly TRBD2 for D (5 bases). This CDR3 has 12 residues. The ends were cut back, 4 bases at V and 5 bases at J, with 8 bases in the middle. In germline, CDR1 is MNHEY, CDR2 SVGAGI. CDR3 DNA sequence: TGTGCCAGCAGTTGGAGAGGGGAGACCCAGTACTTC. Translation: CASSWRGETQYF.

This clonotype occurred a few times. V gene TRBV7-9 combines with J gene TRBJ1-5; TRBD1 agrees at 9 bases. Per the germline V gene, CDR1 is SEHNR and CDR2 is FQNEAQ (reference sequence). After removal of 1 base from V and 1 base from J, the junction contained 8 bases not matched to a gene. The CDR3 consists of 18 residues. The CDR3 spells CASSLGTGDPRSNQPQHF. The CDR3 bases are TGTGCCAGCAGCTTAGGGACAGGGGACCCCCGGAGCAATCAGCCCCAGCATTTT.

The V gene is TRBV6-5, the J gene TRBJ1-1; a weak D match, TRBD1 (5 bases). The germline CDR1 and CDR2 sequences are MNHEY and SVGAGI. The ends were cut back, 5 bases at V and 1 base at J, with 14 bases in the middle. This CDR3 contains 15 residues. The CDR3 loop is CASSRLGHQNTEAFF. The CDR3 nucleotides read TGTGCCAGCAGTAGGCTAGGACACCAGAACACTGAAGCTTTCTTT.

This clonotype was recorded a few times. In nucleotides, the CDR3 is TGCGCCAGCAGCTCGCAAAACGGGAACACTGAAGCTTTCTTT. This sequence encodes CASSSQNGNTEAFF. The rearrangement uses TRBV5-1 and TRBJ1-1; D unresolved. The CDR3 consists of 14 residues. V lost 3 bases and J lost 1, with 10 bases in between. Germline assignment: CDR1 SGHRS and CDR2 YFSETQ.

This clonotype was detected once. The rearrangement joins TRBV5-1 to TRBJ1-2; D gene uncertain. CDR3 length: 14 residues. The V and J ends lost 4 bases and 1 base respectively, with 11 bases between them. Per the germline V gene, CDR1 is SGHRS and CDR2 is YFSETQ. The CDR3 nucleotides read TGCGCCAGCAGCGGCGGGTTTCGTAACTATGGCTACACCTTC. It codes for CASSGGFRNYGYTF.

This clonotype was found a few times. The V and J genes are TRBV5-1 and TRBJ2-5; TRBD2 matches 7 bases. V dropped 3 bases and J dropped 11; count of bases not matched to a gene: 10. The germline V gene has CDR1 SGHRS and CDR2 YFSETQ. The CDR3 extends over 13 amino acids. CDR3 residues: CASSWGSAGEQYF. As DNA, the CDR3 is TGCGCCAGCAGCTGGGGGTCGGCGGGGGAGCAGTACTTC. Full variable domain (missing parts from reference TRBV5-1 and TRBJ2-5): KAGVTQTPRYLIKTRGQQVTLSCSPISGHRSVSWYQQTPGQGLQFLFEYFSETQRNKGNFPGRFSGRQFSNSRSEMNVSTLELGDSALYLCASSWGSAGEQYFGPGTRLLVL.

The chain recombines TRBV20-1 with TRBJ1-2; D is possibly TRBD1 (5 bases). This CDR3 region has 13 residues. Germline V CDR1 and CDR2: DFQATT, SNEGSKA (reference sequence). The CDR3 region is CNERKLGLYGYTF. For the CDR3, the DNA is TGCAATGAACGAAAGCTGGGGCTCTATGGCTACACCTTC.

This clonotype was found a few times. V is TRBV29-1 and J is TRBJ2-7; TRBD2 aligns across 14 bases. CDR1 and CDR2 (germline): SQVTM, ANQGSEA. V gave up 6 bases and J gave up 2 bases; unmatched junction bases: 6. The CDR3 contains 15 residues. CDR3 protein: CSVYGLAGGAYEQYF. The DNA for the CDR3 is TGCAGCGTATATGGACTAGCGGGGGGAGCCTACGAGCAGTACTTC.

This clonotype was observed a few times. The rearrangement uses TRBV4-1 and TRBJ2-7, with no clear D. V shed 3 bases and J shed 5 bases, with 8 bases lying between them. Germline V lookup: CDR1 MGHRA, CDR2 YSYEKL. The CDR3 extends over 12 amino acids. The CDR3 reads CASSHDRDEQYF. DNA for the CDR3: TGCGCCAGCAGCCACGATCGGGACGAGCAGTACTTC.

CDR3 nucleotides: TGCAGCGTTGGACAAACCGCCAAAACCGGGGAGCTGTTTTTT. It yields the protein CSVGQTAKTGELFF. This chain connects TRBV29-1 to TRBJ2-2; no clear D. CDR3 length equals 14 residues. Trimming cost V 4 bases and J 5 bases, with 14 bases left between them. Germline V gene sequence: CDR1 SQVTM, CDR2 ANQGSEA.

This clonotype has only a few counts. The chain couples TRBV5-1 to TRBJ1-4; D not certain. The V end was cut by 4 bases, the J end by 7 bases, with 20 bases between. This CDR3 comprises 16 residues. Germline CDR1 is SGHRS and CDR2 is YFSETQ. In DNA, the CDR3 is TGCGCCAGCAGCCCCTCGGGAAGCGGCGGGCTTGAAAAACTGTTTTTT. It is translated as CASSPSGSGGLEKLFF.

The rearrangement uses TRBV10-3 and TRBJ2-5; weak D call: TRBD1 (5 bases). The J call may be wrong; the DNA end is better matched by TRBJ2-1. CDR1 and CDR2 (germline): ENHRY, SYGVKD. This CDR3 comprises 15 residues. DNA of the CDR3: TGTGCCATCAGCTCACAGGCGGACGCGAACAATGAGCAGTTCTTC. As protein: CAISSQADANNEQFF.

The chain carries TRBV7-2 and TRBJ2-5; tentative D call: TRBD2 (7 bases). The CDR3 totals 15 residues. Germline V gene sequence: CDR1 SGHTA, CDR2 FQGNSA. Trimming removed 7 bases at V and 4 bases at J, with 19 bases between. The DNA for the CDR3 is TGTGCCAGCACCGCTCGGGGGGCCAGCTCAGAGACCCAGTACTTC. Translated, it gives CASTARGASSETQYF.

The V call is TRBV6-1, the J call TRBJ2-5; 7 bases are shared with TRBD1. The end of the DNA fits TRBJ2-7 better, so the J call may be wrong. The CDR3 is made up of 15 amino acids. CDR1 and CDR2 from the germline V gene are MNHNS and SASEGT. The CDR3 nucleotides read TGTGCCAGCAGCCCGGACAGGCCGAGCTCCTACGAGCAGTACTTC. Its protein product is CASSPDRPSSYEQYF.

The sample holds a few counts of this clonotype. The gene calls are TRBV9 and TRBJ1-2; the match to TRBD1 covers 7 bases. The CDR3 sequence is 15 residues long. Germline CDR1 is SGDLS and CDR2 is YYNGEE. The V gene end was trimmed by 3 bases and the J gene end by 4 bases; junction bases not matched to a gene: 9. The CDR3 is CASSAWDSSIYGYTF. DNA for the CDR3: TGTGCCAGCAGCGCATGGGACAGTAGTATCTATGGCTACACCTTC.

This chain links TRBV24-1 with TRBJ2-1; 7 bases are a match to TRBD1. The V gene's germline CDR1 is KGHDR and CDR2 SFDVKD. The J segment lost 2 bases and the V segment lost 4 bases, leaving 10 bases of the junction unmatched. The CDR3 is 17 amino acids. The CDR3 coding sequence is TGTGCCACCAGTGACACAGGACAGGACACAACCTACAATGAGCAGTTCTTC. It encodes CATSDTGQDTTYNEQFF.

This clonotype turned up a few times. The CDR3 here is CASRALGLQFF. DNA of the CDR3: TGTGCCAGCAGGGCCCTGGGGTTGCAGTTCTTC. V gene TRBV2 combines with J gene TRBJ2-5; D uncertain. Matching the DNA end better, TRBJ2-1 makes the J call doubtful. Germline-derived CDR1 and CDR2 are SNHLY and FYNNEI. This CDR3 has 11 amino acids.

This clonotype has just a few counts. V usage is TRBV11-2 and J usage is TRBJ2-1, with 8 bases identical to TRBD1. Trimming cost V 3 bases and J 4 bases; bases outside gene matches: 2. CDR3 size: 14 residues. Germline lookup yields CDR1 SGHAT and CDR2 FQNNGV. In DNA, the CDR3 is TGTGCCAGCAGCTTTCGGGACAGGTACAATGAGCAGTTCTTC. Its translation: CASSFRDRYNEQFF. The complete variable domain, with remaining parts taken from reference TRBV11-2 and TRBJ2-1, reads EAGVAQSPRYKIIEKRQSVAFWCNPISGHATLYWYQQILGQGPKLLIQFQNNGVVDDSQLPKDRFSAERLKGVDSTLKIQPAKLEDSAVYLCASSFRDRYNEQFFGPGTRLTVL.

This clonotype was observed a handful of times. V usage is TRBV27 and J usage is TRBJ1-3; D not certain. The CDR3 is 13 residues long. V was shortened by 7 bases and J by 0 bases, with 7 bases between the two germline ends. Per germline, CDR1 MNHEY and CDR2 SMNVEV (reference sequence). The CDR3 spells CASKRDSGNTIYF. As DNA, the CDR3 is TGTGCCAGCAAACGGGACTCTGGAAACACCATATATTTT.

This clonotype was seen more than once but under ten times. The chain uses TRBV7-2 and TRBJ1-2; D is possibly TRBD1 (6 bases). This CDR3 region has 18 residues. V was trimmed by 7 bases and J by 4 bases, leaving 28 bases between them. Germline CDR1 is SGHTA and CDR2 is FQGNSA. In DNA, the CDR3 is TGTGCCAGCAACCGAGACGGGGCCTTACAGGGCCTACTCTATGGCTACACCTTC. Residues: CASNRDGALQGLLYGYTF.